Shown below are 23 T cell receptor beta chains from a single sample sequenced in a study of blood T cell repertoires in COVID-19. Some clones are missing from TCRdb's copy, which holds only in-frame ones; the method was immunoSEQ multiplex PCR. The repertoire holds about 300,000 clones, with 70% to 90% as singletons. The sequencing sample was made of PBMCs or T cells enriched from blood (not recorded which). All receptors come from a man aged 25 to 40 who had recovered from COVID-19.

V gene TRBV5-5 combines with J gene TRBJ1-2, with 7 bases identical to TRBD1. Losses at the gene ends were 4 bases for V and 4 bases for J; bases not matched to a gene: 13. Germline V CDR1 and CDR2: SGHKS, YYEKEE (reference sequence). The CDR3 runs 16 residues. CDR3 loop: CASSLGTAVTLYGYTF. Here the CDR3 DNA reads TGTGCCAGCAGCCTCGGGACAGCGGTGACCCTCTATGGCTACACCTTC.

The chain joins TRBV5-1 to TRBJ1-5; D gene uncertain. The V gene lost 0 bases and the J gene lost 5 bases, with 12 bases spanning the gap. The CDR3 length is 15 residues. The germline V gene encodes CDR1 SGHRS and CDR2 YFSETQ. CDR3 sequence: CASSLVPGQDQPQHF. The CDR3 DNA is TGCGCCAGCAGCTTGGTCCCAGGTCAGGATCAGCCCCAGCATTTT.

The rearrangement links TRBV3-1 (or the pseudogene TRBV3-2) to TRBJ2-7, with 11 bases identical to TRBD2. V shed 4 bases and J 2 bases; nucleotides not matched to a gene: 13. CDR1 is LGHDT, CDR2 YNNKEL, per germline (reference sequence). The CDR3 length is 18 residues. The CDR3 DNA is TGTGCCAGCAGCCCAAGCGTTACTAGCGGGGGACCCACCTACGAGCAGTACTTC. Amino acids: CASSPSVTSGGPTYEQYF.

Only one count was recorded for this clone. The chain is built from TRBV4-1 and TRBJ1-3; no clear D. CDR3 length: 14 amino acids. The V gene lost 3 bases and the J gene lost 8 bases, with 14 bases spanning the gap. Germline V gene sequence: CDR1 MGHRA, CDR2 YSYEKL. The CDR3 loop reads CASSHPDRRDTIYF. Written as DNA, the CDR3 is TGCGCCAGCAGCCATCCCGACCGCCGGGACACCATATATTTT.

This clone turned up a few times. The rearrangement joins TRBV4-2 to TRBJ2-7; 7 positions agree with TRBD2. Germline V gives CDR1 LGHNA, CDR2 YNFKEQ. The CDR3 runs to 15 residues. The J segment lost 2 bases and the V segment lost 0 bases, leaving 4 bases of the junction unmatched. As DNA, the CDR3 is TGTGCCAGCAGCCAAGAAAGTGGGAGGGCCTACGAGCAGTACTTC. Amino acids: CASSQESGRAYEQYF.

The chain joins TRBV6-5 to TRBJ2-4; 9 positions match TRBD2. The germline gives CDR1 MNHEY, CDR2 SVGAGI. The V gene end was trimmed by 2 bases and the J gene end by 5 bases; junction bases not matched to a gene: 7. This CDR3 is 16 amino acids long. The CDR3 region is CASSYGGGRAENIQYF. Here the CDR3 DNA reads TGTGCCAGCAGTTACGGGGGCGGGAGGGCCGAAAACATTCAGTACTTC.

The V and J genes are TRBV9 and TRBJ1-1, with a tentative D call TRBD1 (6 bases). The CDR3 extends over 16 amino acids. The germline V gene has CDR1 SGDLS and CDR2 YYNGEE. V was shortened by 2 bases and J by 2 bases, with 16 bases between the two germline ends. CDR3 nucleotides: TGTGCCAGCAGCGTTAGCTTGACAGGCCTCAACACTGAAGCTTTCTTT. Protein sequence: CASSVSLTGLNTEAFF.

Worth noting for this clone: The same CDR3 is also encoded by other DNA sequences in this sample. J is TRBJ2-1 and V is TRBV11-2; 7 bases are a match to TRBD2. The junction had 2 bases not matched to a gene; V was cut back by 1 base and J by 2 bases. Germline values: CDR1 SGHAT, CDR2 FQNNGV. This CDR3 spans 15 amino acids. CDR3 sequence: CASSLVAGAYNEQFF. The CDR3 DNA sequence: TGTGCCAGCAGCTTAGTGGCGGGGGCCTACAATGAGCAGTTCTTC.

This clone turned up a few times. The chain employs TRBV27 and TRBJ2-7, with 8 bases identical to TRBD1. Germline V CDR1 and CDR2: MNHEY, SMNVEV (reference sequence). The CDR3 covers 14 residues. The V and J ends lost 5 bases and 3 bases, in that order; junction bases with no gene match: 6. CDR3 residues: CASSVQGELYEQYF. CDR3 nucleotide sequence: TGTGCCAGCAGTGTACAGGGGGAACTCTACGAGCAGTACTTC.

The chain couples TRBV27 to TRBJ2-7, with no clear D. The V end lost 4 bases, the J end lost 4 bases, and 14 bases lay between the germline ends. Germline V CDR1 and CDR2: MNHEY, SMNVEV (reference sequence). This CDR3 comprises 14 residues. CDR3 protein: CASSSLGSWYEQYF. CDR3 bases: TGTGCCAGCAGTTCTCTAGGCTCGTGGTACGAGCAGTACTTC.

The chain links TRBV3-1 (or the pseudogene TRBV3-2) to TRBJ2-1; D may be TRBD1 (6 bases). Per the germline V gene, CDR1 is LGHDT and CDR2 is YNNKEL (reference sequence). This CDR3 contains 16 residues. The V end was cut by 0 bases, the J end by 2 bases, with 11 bases between. The CDR3 coding sequence is TGTGCCAGCAGCCAAGAGGGGGCAAGACCCTACAATGAGCAGTTCTTC. The encoded protein is CASSQEGARPYNEQFF.

V gene TRBV18 combines with J gene TRBJ2-3; 7 nucleotides align to TRBD2. V was pared by 5 bases and J by 2 bases, with 7 bases of the junction left unmatched. The CDR3 covers 15 residues. Germline CDR1 is KGHSH and CDR2 is LQKENI. CDR3 region: CASSSQREITDTQYF. The CDR3 DNA sequence: TGTGCCAGCTCATCACAGCGGGAAATCACAGATACGCAGTATTTT.

The chain couples TRBV10-1 to TRBJ2-2, with 7 bases lining up with TRBD1. The CDR3 runs 13 residues. Looked up from germline, CDR1 is WNHNN and CDR2 is SYGVQD (reference sequence). With V trimmed by 7 bases and J by 5 bases, 4 bases remained unmatched. The CDR3 DNA reads TGCGCCAGCAACAGGGGTGGAACCGGGGAGCTGTTTTTT. This encodes CASNRGGTGELFF.

This clone was counted once. This rearrangement joins TRBV5-4 to TRBJ1-1; possibly TRBD1 for D (5 bases). Per germline, CDR1 SGHNT and CDR2 YYREEE (reference sequence). CDR3 size: 14 residues. V dropped 2 bases and J dropped 5 bases, with 13 bases sitting between them. The CDR3: CASSLKGVETEAFF. The DNA of the CDR3 is TGTGCCAGCAGCTTAAAAGGGGTTGAGACTGAAGCTTTCTTT.

This clone was found many times. The rearrangement joins TRBV11-3 to TRBJ2-7, with 7 bases matching TRBD1. CDR1 SGHNT and CDR2 YENEEA come from the germline V gene. V trimming: 4 bases; J trimming: 3 bases; junction bases outside the gene matches: 9. The length of the CDR3 is 15 residues. The CDR3, as DNA: TGTGCCAGCAGCTCCCGAGAGACAGGGATCTACGAGCAGTACTTC. It specifies CASSSRETGIYEQYF.

The chain couples TRBV5-5 to TRBJ2-3; 7 positions match TRBD1. After removal of 5 bases from V and 0 bases from J, the junction contained 6 bases not matched to a gene. The CDR3 is made up of 15 amino acids. Per germline, CDR1 SGHKS and CDR2 YYEKEE (reference sequence). The CDR3 bases are TGTGCCAGCAGTCGAACAGGGGTGAGCACAGATACGCAGTATTTT. It encodes CASSRTGVSTDTQYF.

V gene TRBV7-9 combines with J gene TRBJ2-1; the D gene is possibly TRBD2 (6 bases). The CDR3 covers 17 residues. Germline CDR1 is SEHNR and CDR2 is FQNEAQ (reference sequence). Trimming cost V 8 bases and J 4 bases, with 24 bases left between them. CDR3 residues: CASAGVELLASYNEQFF. The CDR3 bases are TGTGCCAGCGCCGGGGTTGAATTGCTAGCGTCATACAATGAGCAGTTCTTC.

The chain couples TRBV30 to TRBJ1-2, with D maybe TRBD1 (6 bases). CDR1 and CDR2 (germline): GTSNPN, SVGIG (reference sequence). The CDR3 runs 14 residues. Trimming left V 8 bases short and J 8 bases short, with 24 bases between. In DNA form, the CDR3 reads TGTGCCCGCCGCCCTTTCGGGGGGGCGGAAGGCTACACCTTC. This translates into CARRPFGGAEGYTF. The whole variable domain, filled in from reference TRBV30 and TRBJ1-2, reads SQTIHQWPATLVQPVGSPLSLECTVEGTSNPNLYWYRQAAGRGLQLLFYSVGIGQISSEVPQNLSASRPQDRQFILSSKKLLLSDSGFYLCARRPFGGAEGYTFGSGTRLTVV.

The gene calls are TRBV11-2 and TRBJ1-6; 10 nucleotides line up with TRBD1. The CDR3 runs 17 residues. The germline V gene encodes CDR1 SGHAT and CDR2 FQNNGV. V shed 5 bases and J 0 bases; nucleotides not matched to a gene: 4. CDR3 region: CASSRQGASSYNSPLHF. The CDR3 nucleotides are TGTGCCAGCAGCCGACAGGGGGCCAGCTCCTATAATTCACCCCTCCACTTT.

The J gene is TRBJ1-4, the V gene TRBV5-1, with D possibly matching TRBD1 (6 bases). Germline assignment: CDR1 SGHRS and CDR2 YFSETQ. Trimming stripped 0 bases from V and 8 bases from J, with 11 bases between. The CDR3 spans 14 residues. The CDR3 loop reads CASSLETGREKLFF. The CDR3 nucleotides read TGCGCCAGCAGCTTGGAAACAGGGAGAGAAAAACTGTTTTTT.

The chain uses TRBV9 and TRBJ2-5; 9 bases align to TRBD2. Unmatched junction bases numbered 14, after V lost 4 bases and J lost 4 bases. This CDR3 has 17 residues. CDR1 SGDLS and CDR2 YYNGEE come from the germline V gene. CDR3 sequence reads: CASSPRGGIAGVETQYF. The CDR3 DNA is TGTGCCAGCAGCCCACGCGGTGGGATAGCGGGGGTAGAGACCCAGTACTTC.

The rearrangement uses TRBV15 and TRBJ2-1; D is uncertain. CDR1 LNHNV and CDR2 YYDKDF come from the germline V gene (reference sequence). The V gene lost 1 base and the J gene lost 1 base, with 14 bases spanning the gap. This CDR3 spans 17 amino acids. CDR3 sequence: CATSRGGPGGSYNEQFF. CDR3 DNA: TGTGCCACCAGCAGAGGTGGGCCTGGTGGATCCTACAATGAGCAGTTCTTC.

This clone occurred once. The V and J genes are TRBV5-4 and TRBJ2-1, with 14 bases fitting TRBD2. Losses at the gene ends were 4 bases for V and 6 bases for J; bases not matched to a gene: 9. The CDR3 contains 17 residues. Germline V CDR1 and CDR2: SGHNT, YYREEE (reference sequence). The CDR3 protein is CASSRSPGLAGVNEQFF. The CDR3, as DNA: TGTGCCAGCAGCCGTTCCCCGGGACTAGCGGGAGTCAATGAGCAGTTCTTC.